Listed below are T cell receptor beta chains from one sample, sequenced in a study of PD-1 and CTLA-4 blockade in melanoma. Sequencing was performed with immunoSEQ multiplex PCR; in TCRdb, only in-frame clones are kept and a portion is missing. In the table there are 32,000 or so clones, about 89% of which are singletons. The material was CD8+ T cells from peripheral blood, obtained before anti-PD-1 treatment. Receptors were obtained from a human donor with melanoma. Each CDR3 is given with its conserved first and last residue. D genes are given only for firm matches. Rows give clone size only sometimes, using once, few, many, or a class for an expanded clone.

CDR3 DNA: TGTGCCAGCAGCTTAACAGAAAATCAGCCCCAGCATTTT
CDR3 protein: CASSLTENQPQHF
CDR3 length: 13
V gene: TRBV7-9
clone size: few
J gene: TRBJ1-5
D gene: .

CDR3 DNA: TGTGCCAGCAGTCCTAGCGGGGGATCCTACGAGCAGTACTTC
CDR3 protein: CASSPSGGSYEQYF
CDR3 length: 14
V gene: TRBV27
clone size: .
J gene: TRBJ2-7
D gene: TRBD2

CDR3 DNA: TGTGCCATCCTCTTACTAGCCCCCCAAGAGACCCAGTACTTC
CDR3 protein: CAILLLAPQETQYF
CDR3 length: 14
V gene: TRBV2
clone size: .
J gene: TRBJ2-5
D gene: .

CDR3 DNA: TGCGCCAGCAGTGATCCTAGCGGGCTCCAACTTGGTGAGCAGTTCTTC
CDR3 protein: CASSDPSGLQLGEQFF
CDR3 length: 16
V gene: TRBV10-1
clone size: .
J gene: TRBJ2-1
D gene: TRBD2

CDR3 DNA: TGTGCCAGCAGCTTAGGTCGGGGGACCACGGGCGTAGAAGCTTTCTTT
CDR3 protein: CASSLGRGTTGVEAFF
CDR3 length: 16
V gene: TRBV13
clone size: .
J gene: TRBJ1-1
D gene: .

CDR3 DNA: TGTGCCAGCAGTGAAGGACAGGGCGGGTTCACTGAAGCTTTCTTT
CDR3 protein: CASSEGQGGFTEAFF
CDR3 length: 15
V gene: TRBV6-1
clone size: few
J gene: TRBJ1-1
D gene: TRBD1

CDR3 DNA: TGTGCCAGCAGTCCCATTACTACGTTGGGGGAGCAGTACTTC
CDR3 protein: CASSPITTLGEQYF
CDR3 length: 14
V gene: TRBV14
clone size: .
J gene: TRBJ2-7
D gene: .

CDR3 DNA: TGTGCCAGCAGTTTAGGAACCGGGGAGCTGTTTTTT
CDR3 protein: CASSLGTGELFF
CDR3 length: 12
V gene: TRBV12-3/TRBV12-4
clone size: .
J gene: TRBJ2-2
D gene: .

CDR3 DNA: TGTGCCTGGAGTCCCTTCCAGGGTTACGAGCAGTACTTC
CDR3 protein: CAWSPFQGYEQYF
CDR3 length: 13
V gene: TRBV30
clone size: .
J gene: TRBJ2-7
D gene: .

CDR3 DNA: TGTGCCAGCAGCGGCGGTGGGGCAGTGTACGAGCAGTACTTC
CDR3 protein: CASSGGGAVYEQYF
CDR3 length: 14
V gene: TRBV5-4
clone size: few
J gene: TRBJ2-7
D gene: .

CDR3 DNA: TGTGCCAGCAGCTTAGCGGGTATTGGACCGGCGATCGAATACGAGCAGTACTTC
CDR3 protein: CASSLAGIGPAIEYEQYF
CDR3 length: 18
V gene: TRBV7-6
clone size: .
J gene: TRBJ2-7
D gene: .

CDR3 DNA: TGTGCCAGCAGCCCGACAGGGGGCGGGAACACTGAAGCTTTCTTT
CDR3 protein: CASSPTGGGNTEAFF
CDR3 length: 15
V gene: TRBV7-2
clone size: .
J gene: TRBJ1-1
D gene: TRBD1

CDR3 DNA: TGCAGCGTTGAAGTAAGGGACAGGGGAGTTCTCACCGGGGAGCTGTTTTTT
CDR3 protein: CSVEVRDRGVLTGELFF
CDR3 length: 17
V gene: TRBV29-1
clone size: .
J gene: TRBJ2-2
D gene: TRBD1

CDR3 DNA: TGCGCCAGCCGGAACAGCGGGGGGGATACAGATACGCAGTATTTT
CDR3 protein: CASRNSGGDTDTQYF
CDR3 length: 15
V gene: TRBV5-1
clone size: .
J gene: TRBJ2-3
D gene: TRBD2

CDR3 DNA: TGTGCCAGTAGTTTGGGACCCTCAAATCGGGCAGATACGCAGTATTTT
CDR3 protein: CASSLGPSNRADTQYF
CDR3 length: 16
V gene: TRBV19
clone size: .
J gene: TRBJ2-3
D gene: .

CDR3 DNA: TGTGCCAGCAGCTTGGTGAGGGACAGGTCGAACACTGAAGCTTTCTTT
CDR3 protein: CASSLVRDRSNTEAFF
CDR3 length: 16
V gene: TRBV5-6
clone size: .
J gene: TRBJ1-1
D gene: TRBD1

CDR3 DNA: TGTGCCAGCAGTGACGGGACGGCCCACACCGGGGAGCTGTTTTTT
CDR3 protein: CASSDGTAHTGELFF
CDR3 length: 15
V gene: TRBV6-4
clone size: few
J gene: TRBJ2-2
D gene: .

CDR3 DNA: TGTGCCAGCAGTTTTTCCGGGACAGGGGAACTGTTTTTT
CDR3 protein: CASSFSGTGELFF
CDR3 length: 13
V gene: TRBV27
clone size: once
J gene: TRBJ1-4
D gene: TRBD1

CDR3 DNA: TGTGCCAGCACCCCATCGGGACTTTCCTACAATGAGCAGTTCTTC
CDR3 protein: CASTPSGLSYNEQFF
CDR3 length: 15
V gene: TRBV7-9
clone size: .
J gene: TRBJ2-1
D gene: .

CDR3 DNA: TGCAGCGTCGGACCGGACAGCCCCTATGGCTACACCTTC
CDR3 protein: CSVGPDSPYGYTF
CDR3 length: 13
V gene: TRBV29-1
clone size: .
J gene: TRBJ1-2
D gene: .

CDR3 DNA: TGTGCCAGTAGTACCCTTACCCCGTACGTGAACGAGCAGTACTTC
CDR3 protein: CASSTLTPYVNEQYF
CDR3 length: 15
V gene: TRBV19
clone size: .
J gene: TRBJ2-7
D gene: .

CDR3 DNA: TGTGCCAGCAGCTCACAGTGGGGCCAAGAGACCCAGTACTTC
CDR3 protein: CASSSQWGQETQYF
CDR3 length: 14
V gene: TRBV11-2
clone size: .
J gene: TRBJ2-5
D gene: .

CDR3 DNA: TGCAGCGCCACAGGGGGCTACACTGAAGCTTTCTTT
CDR3 protein: CSATGGYTEAFF
CDR3 length: 12
V gene: TRBV29-1
clone size: .
J gene: TRBJ1-1
D gene: TRBD1

CDR3 DNA: TGTGCCAGCAGCGTAGTACCAGCGGGGGAAGAGACCCAGTACTTC
CDR3 protein: CASSVVPAGEETQYF
CDR3 length: 15
V gene: TRBV9
clone size: .
J gene: TRBJ2-5
D gene: TRBD2

CDR3 DNA: TGTGCCAGCAGTTACTCGGGACAGGGAGCTAATGAAAAACTGTTTTTT
CDR3 protein: CASSYSGQGANEKLFF
CDR3 length: 16
V gene: TRBV6-5
clone size: .
J gene: TRBJ1-4
D gene: TRBD1

CDR3 DNA: TGTGCCAGCAGCCACACTGGGAGGTCCACTGAAGCTTTCTTT
CDR3 protein: CASSHTGRSTEAFF
CDR3 length: 14
V gene: TRBV3-1/TRBV3-2
clone size: once
J gene: TRBJ1-1
D gene: .

CDR3 DNA: TGTGCCAGCAGTTACTCGGGGGCCAACGTCCTGACTTTC
CDR3 protein: CASSYSGANVLTF
CDR3 length: 13
V gene: TRBV6-5
clone size: .
J gene: TRBJ2-6
D gene: .

CDR3 DNA: TGTGCCAGCAGTCTGGGACAGGGGGTTGAAGCTTTCTTT
CDR3 protein: CASSLGQGVEAFF
CDR3 length: 13
V gene: TRBV25-1
clone size: .
J gene: TRBJ1-1
D gene: TRBD1

CDR3 DNA: TGTGCCAGCAGCCTCCGTAGCTCCTACGAGCAGTACTTC
CDR3 protein: CASSLRSSYEQYF
CDR3 length: 13
V gene: TRBV14
clone size: .
J gene: TRBJ2-7
D gene: .

CDR3 DNA: TGTGCCAGTAGTCGGAGGGTACGATCAGACTATGGCTACACCTTC
CDR3 protein: CASSRRVRSDYGYTF
CDR3 length: 15
V gene: TRBV19
clone size: .
J gene: TRBJ1-2
D gene: .